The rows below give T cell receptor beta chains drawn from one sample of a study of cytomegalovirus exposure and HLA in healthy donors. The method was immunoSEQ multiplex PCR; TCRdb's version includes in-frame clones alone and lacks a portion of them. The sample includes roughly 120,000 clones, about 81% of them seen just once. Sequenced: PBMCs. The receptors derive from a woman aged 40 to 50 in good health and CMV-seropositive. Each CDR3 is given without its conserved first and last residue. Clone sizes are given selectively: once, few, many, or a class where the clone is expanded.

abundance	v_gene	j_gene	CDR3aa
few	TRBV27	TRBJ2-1	ASSWGTSGRSSYNEQF
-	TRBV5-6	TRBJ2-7	ASGDTEDEQY
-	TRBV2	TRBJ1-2	ASSEAGHSYGYT
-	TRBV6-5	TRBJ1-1	ASSYSAQGGAF
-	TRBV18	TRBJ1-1	ASSPGEGVTEAF
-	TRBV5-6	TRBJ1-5	ASSTGRPNQPQH
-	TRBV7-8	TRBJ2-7	ASSRQGAGYEQY
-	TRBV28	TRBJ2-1	ASSPHRASGRVDEQF
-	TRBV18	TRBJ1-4	ASSPMVESNEKLF
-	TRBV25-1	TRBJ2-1	ASSYSGQGHNEQF
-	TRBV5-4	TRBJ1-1	ASSLEGVRTEAF
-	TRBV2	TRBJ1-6	AGREQGEARPLH
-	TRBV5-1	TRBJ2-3	ASSTGQTSTDTQY
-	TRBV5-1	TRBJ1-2	ASSSGTAYGYT
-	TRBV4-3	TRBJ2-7	ASSQIRGYEQY
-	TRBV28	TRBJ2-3	ASSFREAGYRTDTQY
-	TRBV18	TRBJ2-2	ASSPPGLAGYTGELF
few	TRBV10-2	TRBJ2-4	ASWGPGQGENIQY
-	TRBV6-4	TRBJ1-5	ASSDRPDSNQPQH
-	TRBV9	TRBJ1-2	ASSVVGTGGDGYT
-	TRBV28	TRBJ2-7	ASSLRGDEQY
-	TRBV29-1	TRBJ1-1	TQGTTEAF
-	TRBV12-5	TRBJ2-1	ASGLLVGQFGNEQF
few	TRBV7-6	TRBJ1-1	ASSLVWDSRTNTEAF
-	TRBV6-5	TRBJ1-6	ASTTGFSPLH
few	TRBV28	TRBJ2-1	ASSPRRLASSYNEQF
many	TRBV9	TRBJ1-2	ASSVEASPRGYT
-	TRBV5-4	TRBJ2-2	ASSPTRPGELF
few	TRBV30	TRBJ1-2	AWSVQAGNYGYT
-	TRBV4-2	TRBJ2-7	ASSPPNRGPRPYEQY
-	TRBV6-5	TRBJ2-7	ASSYSQGVVSEQY
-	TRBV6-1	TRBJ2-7	ASSESHRGSYEQY
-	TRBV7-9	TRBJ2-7	ASSSPIGSYEQY
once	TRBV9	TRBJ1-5	ASSGGSNQPQH
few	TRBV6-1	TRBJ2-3	ASQSDRETDTQY
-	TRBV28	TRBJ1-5	ASSFRPGDQPQH
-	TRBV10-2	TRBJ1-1	ASSELVRGSTEAF
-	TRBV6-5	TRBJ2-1	ASTGRTSGDNEQF
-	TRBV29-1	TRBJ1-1	SAEPPLRAF
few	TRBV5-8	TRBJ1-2	ASSFRGDYGYT
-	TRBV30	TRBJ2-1	AWTLWSGKSSTQF
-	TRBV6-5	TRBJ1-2	ASSYHPGQGTYGYT
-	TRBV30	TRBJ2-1	AWRGLLAVPNEQF
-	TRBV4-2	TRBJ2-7	ASSQDLGDSDEQY
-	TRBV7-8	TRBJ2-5	ASSLIRQGQETQY
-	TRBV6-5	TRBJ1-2	ASSSRDSLIGYT
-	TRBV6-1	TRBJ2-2	ASKTSGVNTGELF
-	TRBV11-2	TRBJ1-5	ASSPGVGQGLAQPQH
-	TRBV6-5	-	ASSYDSGDYYEQY
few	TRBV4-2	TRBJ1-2	ASSQEDRVINYGYT
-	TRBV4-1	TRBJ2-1	ASRLADSYNEQF
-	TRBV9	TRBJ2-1	ASSPRGQGAYNEQF
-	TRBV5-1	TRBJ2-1	ASSVGLAADNEQF
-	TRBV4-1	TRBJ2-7	ASSQRAGSSYEQY
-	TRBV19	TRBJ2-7	ASSIASGSSYEQY
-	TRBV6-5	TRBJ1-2	ASSDPRDDYGYT
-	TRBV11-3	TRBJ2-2	ASSLGWRLAGSTGELF
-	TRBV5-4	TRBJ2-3	ASSYPRESTDTQY
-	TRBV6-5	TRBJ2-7	ASTRGGLLSVQY
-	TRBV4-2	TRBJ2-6	ASSQELRGPGANVLT